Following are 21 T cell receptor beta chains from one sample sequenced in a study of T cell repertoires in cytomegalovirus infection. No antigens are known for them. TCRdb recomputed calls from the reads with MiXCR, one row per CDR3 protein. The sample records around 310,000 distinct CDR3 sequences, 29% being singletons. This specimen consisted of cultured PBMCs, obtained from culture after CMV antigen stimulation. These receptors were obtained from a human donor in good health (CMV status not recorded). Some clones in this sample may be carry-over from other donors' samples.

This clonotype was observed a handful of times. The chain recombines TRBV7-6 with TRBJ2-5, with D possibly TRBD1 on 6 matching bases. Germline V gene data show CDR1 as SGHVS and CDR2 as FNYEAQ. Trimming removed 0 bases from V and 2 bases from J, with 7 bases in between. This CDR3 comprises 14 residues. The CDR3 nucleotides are TGTGCCAGCAGCTTAGCGAGGGGGCAAGAGACCCAGTACTTC. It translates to CASSLARGQETQYF.

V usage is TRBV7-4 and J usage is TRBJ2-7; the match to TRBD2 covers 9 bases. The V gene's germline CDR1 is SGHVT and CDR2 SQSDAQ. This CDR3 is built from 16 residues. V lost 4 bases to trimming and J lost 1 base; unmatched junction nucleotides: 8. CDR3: CASSSASSGRSYEQYF. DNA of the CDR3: TGTGCCAGCAGCTCAGCAAGTAGCGGGAGATCCTACGAGCAGTACTTC.

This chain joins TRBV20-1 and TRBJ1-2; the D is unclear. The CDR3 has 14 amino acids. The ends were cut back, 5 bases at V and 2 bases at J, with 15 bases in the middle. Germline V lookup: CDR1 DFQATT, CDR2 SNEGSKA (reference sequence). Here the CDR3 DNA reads TGCAGTGCTCATTTGAGCCAAGCCAACTATGGCTACACCTTC. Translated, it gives CSAHLSQANYGYTF.

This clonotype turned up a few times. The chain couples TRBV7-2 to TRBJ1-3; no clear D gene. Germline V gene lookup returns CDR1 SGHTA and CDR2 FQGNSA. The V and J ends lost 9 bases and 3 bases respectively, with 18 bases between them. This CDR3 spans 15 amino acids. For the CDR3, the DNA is TGTGCCAGTTCGTTGGGGTCCGGCGGTGGAAACACCATATATTTT. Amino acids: CASSLGSGGGNTIYF.

CDR3 DNA sequence: TGTGCCAGCAGCTTGCAAATAGGGGACAGGGTTCGGCGCTACGAGCAGTACTTC. Its protein is CASSLQIGDRVRRYEQYF. This chain joins TRBV5-6 and TRBJ2-7; 9 bases map to TRBD1. The trim removed 1 base at V and 3 bases at J, leaving 14 bases unmatched. The CDR3 runs to 18 residues. From germline, CDR1 is SGHDT and CDR2 YYEEEE.

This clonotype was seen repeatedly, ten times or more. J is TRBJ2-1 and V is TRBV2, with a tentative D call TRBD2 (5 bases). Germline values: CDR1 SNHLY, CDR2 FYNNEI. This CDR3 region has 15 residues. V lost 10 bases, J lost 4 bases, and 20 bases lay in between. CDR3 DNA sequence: TGTGCCATTCGGACGAAATCTTCGGGGTACAATGAGCAGTTCTTC. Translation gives CAIRTKSSGYNEQFF.

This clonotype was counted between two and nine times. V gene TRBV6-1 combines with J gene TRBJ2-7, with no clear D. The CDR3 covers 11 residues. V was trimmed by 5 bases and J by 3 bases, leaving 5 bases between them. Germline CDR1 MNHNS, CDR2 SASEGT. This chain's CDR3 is CASSSNYEQYF. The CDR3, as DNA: TGTGCCAGCAGTTCGAACTACGAGCAGTACTTC.

The DNA of the CDR3 is TGTGCCAGCAGCTTAGGTACAGCACACTATGGCTACACCTTC. This encodes CASSLGTAHYGYTF. J is TRBJ1-2 and V is TRBV5-4, with unresolved D. Per the germline V gene, CDR1 is SGHNT and CDR2 is YYREEE (reference sequence). V was shortened by 2 bases and J by 3 bases, with 11 bases between the two germline ends. The CDR3 sequence is 14 residues long.

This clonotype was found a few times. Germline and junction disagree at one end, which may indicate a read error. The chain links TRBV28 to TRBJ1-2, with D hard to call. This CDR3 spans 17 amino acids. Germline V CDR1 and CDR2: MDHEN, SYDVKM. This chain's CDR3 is CASRFQTEAKTNYGYTF. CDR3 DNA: TGTGCCAGCCGTTTTCAGACGGAAGCAAAGACTAACTATGGCTACACCTTC.

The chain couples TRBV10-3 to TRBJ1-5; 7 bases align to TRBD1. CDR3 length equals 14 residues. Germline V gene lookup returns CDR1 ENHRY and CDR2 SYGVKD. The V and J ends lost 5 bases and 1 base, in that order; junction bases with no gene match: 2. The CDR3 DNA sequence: TGTGCCATCAGTTCGGACAGGAGCAATCAGCCCCAGCATTTT. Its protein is CAISSDRSNQPQHF.

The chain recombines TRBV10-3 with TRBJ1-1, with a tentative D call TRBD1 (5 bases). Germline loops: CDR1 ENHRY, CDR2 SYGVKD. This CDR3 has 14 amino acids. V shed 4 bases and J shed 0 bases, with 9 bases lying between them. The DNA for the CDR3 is TGTGCCATCAGTGGGACGACAGTGAACACTGAAGCTTTCTTT. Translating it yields CAISGTTVNTEAFF.

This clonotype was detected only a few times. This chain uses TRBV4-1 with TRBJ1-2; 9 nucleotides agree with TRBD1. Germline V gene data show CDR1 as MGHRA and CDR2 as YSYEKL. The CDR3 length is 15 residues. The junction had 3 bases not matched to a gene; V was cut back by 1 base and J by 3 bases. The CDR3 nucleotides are TGCGCCAGCAGCCAAGTGGGACAGGGATACTATGGCTACACCTTC. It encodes CASSQVGQGYYGYTF.

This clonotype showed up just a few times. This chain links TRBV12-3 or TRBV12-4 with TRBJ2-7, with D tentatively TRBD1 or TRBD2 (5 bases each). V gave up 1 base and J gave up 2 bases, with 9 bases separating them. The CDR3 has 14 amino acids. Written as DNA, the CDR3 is TGTGCCAGCAGTTTAGGGGGACGGCCCTACGAGCAGTACTTC. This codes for CASSLGGRPYEQYF.

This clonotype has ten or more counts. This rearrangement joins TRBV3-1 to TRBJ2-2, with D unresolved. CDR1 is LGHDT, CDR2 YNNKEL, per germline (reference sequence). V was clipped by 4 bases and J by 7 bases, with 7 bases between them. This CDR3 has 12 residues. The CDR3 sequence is CASSPPGGELFF. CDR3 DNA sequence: TGTGCCAGCAGCCCACCCGGCGGGGAGCTGTTTTTT.

CDR3 loop: CASSDGANYGYTF. The CDR3 DNA reads TGTGCCAGCAGTGACGGAGCTAACTATGGCTACACCTTC. V and J are TRBV25-1 and TRBJ1-2, with D unresolved. Per germline, CDR1 MGHDK and CDR2 SYGVNS. The V gene lost 3 bases and the J gene lost 0 bases, with 5 bases spanning the gap. CDR3 length: 13 amino acids.

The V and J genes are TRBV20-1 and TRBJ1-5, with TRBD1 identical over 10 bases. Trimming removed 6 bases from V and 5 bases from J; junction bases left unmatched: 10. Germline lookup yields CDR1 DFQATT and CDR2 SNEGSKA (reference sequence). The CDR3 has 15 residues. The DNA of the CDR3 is TGCAGTGCAGATCCCCCCGGACAGGGGGATCAGCCCCAGCATTTT. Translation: CSADPPGQGDQPQHF.

The CDR3 is CASSQGTGRDTEAFF. The CDR3 DNA is TGTGCCAGCAGCCAAGGGACAGGGCGGGACACTGAAGCTTTCTTT. The chain couples TRBV4-2 to TRBJ1-1; 8 bases fit TRBD1. Germline trimming cut 1 base from V and 3 bases from J; bases unmatched to any gene: 4. Germline assignment: CDR1 LGHNA and CDR2 YNFKEQ. CDR3 length: 15 residues.

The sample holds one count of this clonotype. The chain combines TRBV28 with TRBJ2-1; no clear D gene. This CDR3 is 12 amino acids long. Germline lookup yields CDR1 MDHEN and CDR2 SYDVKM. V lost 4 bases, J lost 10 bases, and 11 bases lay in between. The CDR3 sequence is CASSSGVGEQFF. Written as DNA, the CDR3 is TGTGCCAGCAGTTCTGGCGTCGGGGAGCAGTTCTTC.

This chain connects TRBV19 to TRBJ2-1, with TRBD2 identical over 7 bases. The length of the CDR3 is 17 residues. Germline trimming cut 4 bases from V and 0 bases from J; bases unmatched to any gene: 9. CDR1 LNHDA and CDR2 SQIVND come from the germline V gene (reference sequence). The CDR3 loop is CASSKLGGGGSYNEQFF. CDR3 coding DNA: TGTGCCAGTAGTAAGCTGGGTGGCGGGGGCTCCTACAATGAGCAGTTCTTC.

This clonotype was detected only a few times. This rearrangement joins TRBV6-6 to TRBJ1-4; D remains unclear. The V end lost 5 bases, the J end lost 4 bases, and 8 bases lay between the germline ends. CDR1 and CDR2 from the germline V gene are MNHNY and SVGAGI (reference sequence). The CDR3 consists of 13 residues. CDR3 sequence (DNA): TGTGCCAGCAGTGACCCTGGTAATGAAAAACTGTTTTTT. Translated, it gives CASSDPGNEKLFF.

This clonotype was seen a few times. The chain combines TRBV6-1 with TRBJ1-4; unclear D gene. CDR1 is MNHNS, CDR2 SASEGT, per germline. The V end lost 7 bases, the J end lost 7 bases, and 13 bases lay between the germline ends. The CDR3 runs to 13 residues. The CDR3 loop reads CASTSTGFEKLFF. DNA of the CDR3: TGTGCCAGCACTTCTACTGGGTTTGAAAAACTGTTTTTT.